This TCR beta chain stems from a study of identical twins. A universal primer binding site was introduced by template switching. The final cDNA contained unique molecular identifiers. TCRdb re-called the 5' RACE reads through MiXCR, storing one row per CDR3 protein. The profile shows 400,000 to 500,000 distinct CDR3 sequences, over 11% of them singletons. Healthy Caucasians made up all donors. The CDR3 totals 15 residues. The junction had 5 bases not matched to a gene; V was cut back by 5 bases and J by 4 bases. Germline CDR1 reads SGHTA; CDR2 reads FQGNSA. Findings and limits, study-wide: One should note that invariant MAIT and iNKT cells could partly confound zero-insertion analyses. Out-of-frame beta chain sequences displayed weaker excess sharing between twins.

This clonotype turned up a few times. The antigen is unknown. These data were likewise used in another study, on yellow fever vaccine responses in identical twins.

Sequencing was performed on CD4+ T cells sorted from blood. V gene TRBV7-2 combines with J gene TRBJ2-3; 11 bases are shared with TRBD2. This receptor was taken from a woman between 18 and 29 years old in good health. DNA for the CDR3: TGTGCCAGCAGCCGTAGCGGGAGGGTGGCAGATACGCAGTATTTT. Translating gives CASSRSGRVADTQYF.